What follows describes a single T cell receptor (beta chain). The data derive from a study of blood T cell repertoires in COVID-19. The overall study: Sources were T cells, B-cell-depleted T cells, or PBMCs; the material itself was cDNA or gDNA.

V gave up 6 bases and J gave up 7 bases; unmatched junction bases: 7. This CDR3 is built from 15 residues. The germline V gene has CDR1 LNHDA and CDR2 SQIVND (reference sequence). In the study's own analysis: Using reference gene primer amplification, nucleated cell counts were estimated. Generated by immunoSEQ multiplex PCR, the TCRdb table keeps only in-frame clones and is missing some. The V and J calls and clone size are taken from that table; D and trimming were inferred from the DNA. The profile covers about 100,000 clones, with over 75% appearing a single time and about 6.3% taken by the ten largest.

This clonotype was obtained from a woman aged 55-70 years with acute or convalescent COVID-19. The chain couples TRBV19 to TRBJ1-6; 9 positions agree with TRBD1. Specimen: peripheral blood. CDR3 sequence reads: CASRQGQGGNSPLHF. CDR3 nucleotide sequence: TGTGCCAGTAGACAGGGACAGGGAGGAAATTCACCCCTCCACTTT.